The clone carrying this T cell receptor beta chain has a handful of counts. The antigen remains unidentified. Assay used: immunoSEQ multiplex PCR; TCRdb lists only in-frame clones, some missing. Seen here are approximately 82,000 clones, 85% to 95% observed once, and the top ten hold 0.69%. The CDR3 runs to 15 residues. CDR1 is SEHNR and CDR2 is FQNEAQ in the germline V gene (reference sequence). V lost 5 bases, J lost 4 bases, and 15 bases lay in between. This specimen belongs to a study of cytomegalovirus exposure and HLA in healthy donors. Broader study findings: Clusters of TCRs from the first cohort tended to co-occur in the 110 or so validation repertoires (as a later analysis found).

The V gene is TRBV7-9, the J gene TRBJ1-5; unclear D gene. The sequencing sample was made of PBMCs. This receptor was identified in a woman aged 18-30 years in good health and CMV-seronegative. CDR3: CASSPLGSGNQPQHF. The DNA for the CDR3 is TGTGCCAGCAGCCCTCTTGGGTCGGGTAATCAGCCCCAGCATTTT.